This passage covers 10 T cell receptor beta chains from one sample sequenced in a study of T cell changes during pregnancy in multiple sclerosis. The assay was immunoSEQ multiplex PCR, and TCRdb's table has in-frame clones only and misses some. In the table there are 25,000 to 40,000 clones, roughly 89% of which are singletons. The specimen was CD8+ T cells from peripheral blood mononuclear cells, collected before pregnancy. Source of these receptors: a female donor with multiple sclerosis, enrolled in a pregnancy study.

This rearrangement joins TRBV7-6 to TRBJ1-1, with 8 nucleotides matching TRBD1. The germline gives CDR1 SGHVS, CDR2 FNYEAQ. V was pared by 5 bases and J by 1 base, with 6 bases of the junction left unmatched. The CDR3 loop spans 15 amino acids. CDR3 region: CASSGQTGENTEAFF. For the CDR3, the DNA is TGTGCCAGCAGCGGACAGACAGGGGAGAACACTGAAGCTTTCTTT. Full variable domain (rest looked up from reference TRBV7-6 and TRBJ1-1): GAGVSQSPRYKVTKRGQDVALRCDPISGHVSLYWYRQALGQGPEFLTYFNYEAQQDKSGLPNDRFSAERPEGSISTLTIQRTEQRDSAMYRCASSGQTGENTEAFFGQGTRLTVV.

The chain uses TRBV27 and TRBJ2-1; 10 bases align to TRBD2. CDR3 size: 15 residues. Germline CDR1 reads MNHEY; CDR2 reads SMNVEV (reference sequence). Trimming removed 5 bases from V and 8 bases from J; junction bases left unmatched: 9. The CDR3 is CASSDPGTSAHEQFF. The CDR3, as DNA: TGTGCCAGCAGTGACCCCGGGACTAGCGCACATGAGCAGTTCTTC.

Written as DNA, the CDR3 is TGCGCCAGCAGTGACAGATTGAACTACGAGCAGTACTTC. It codes for CASSDRLNYEQYF. This rearrangement joins TRBV4-1 to TRBJ2-7, with D possibly matching TRBD1 (5 bases). This CDR3 is built from 13 residues. Germline V gene sequence: CDR1 MGHRA, CDR2 YSYEKL. V was trimmed by 6 bases and J by 3 bases, leaving 12 bases between them.

This rearrangement joins TRBV28 to TRBJ1-2; 7 bases align to TRBD1. V was clipped by 6 bases and J by 0 bases; unmatched bases: 7. Germline loops: CDR1 MDHEN, CDR2 SYDVKM. The CDR3 is made up of 15 amino acids. The CDR3 nucleotides are TGTGCCAGCAGCCGACGCGGGACAGCTAACTATGGCTACACCTTC. This codes for CASSRRGTANYGYTF.

The CDR3 nucleotides read TGTGCCAGCAGCTTCGGTGGAGATACGCAGTATTTT. This encodes CASSFGGDTQYF. This chain connects TRBV11-2 to TRBJ2-3, with D uncertain. Germline CDR1 reads SGHAT; CDR2 reads FQNNGV. The length of the CDR3 is 12 residues. The germline V and J ends were trimmed by 3 bases and 5 bases, with 6 bases remaining between them.

The rearrangement joins TRBV19 to TRBJ2-1; TRBD2 matches at 7 bases. Germline lookup yields CDR1 LNHDA and CDR2 SQIVND (reference sequence). The CDR3 length is 14 residues. V was clipped by 2 bases and J by 2 bases; unmatched bases: 0. The DNA of the CDR3 is TGTGCCAGTAGTATACTAGCGGCCTACAATGAGCAGTTCTTC. Translation: CASSILAAYNEQFF.

The chain recombines TRBV19 with TRBJ2-1, with TRBD2 matching 8 bases. V trimming: 1 base; J trimming: 9 bases; junction bases outside the gene matches: 8. This CDR3 is 15 amino acids long. CDR1 LNHDA and CDR2 SQIVND come from the germline V gene (reference sequence). The CDR3 sequence: CASSIAGSGIGEQFF. CDR3 coding DNA: TGTGCCAGTAGTATAGCTGGTAGCGGGATAGGTGAGCAGTTCTTC.

The J gene is TRBJ2-1, the V gene TRBV11-2; TRBD2 aligns across 10 bases. CDR3 length equals 15 residues. The germline CDR1 and CDR2 sequences are SGHAT and FQNNGV. After removal of 5 bases from V and 2 bases from J, the junction contained 3 bases not matched to a gene. The CDR3 loop is CASSPGLAAYNEQFF. CDR3 sequence (DNA): TGTGCCAGCAGCCCCGGACTAGCGGCCTACAATGAGCAGTTCTTC.

This clone has a single count. The chain couples TRBV4-3 to TRBJ1-1, with D possibly matching TRBD1 (5 bases). This CDR3 has 16 amino acids. V lost 0 bases and J 4 bases, leaving 15 bases between the germline ends. Germline V gene lookup returns CDR1 LGHNA and CDR2 YSLEER. CDR3 protein: CASSQDADIGSTEAFF. CDR3 sequence (DNA): TGCGCCAGCAGCCAAGATGCGGACATCGGTAGCACTGAAGCTTTCTTT.

The V and J genes are TRBV7-9 and TRBJ1-4, with 10 bases matching TRBD1. CDR1 and CDR2 from the germline V gene are SEHNR and FQNEAQ (reference sequence). With 4 bases clipped from V and 3 bases from J, the junction kept 8 bases outside the gene matches. This CDR3 spans 17 amino acids. The CDR3 reads CASSSRDRGAANEKLFF. The DNA for the CDR3 is TGTGCCAGCAGCTCCCGGGACAGGGGTGCAGCTAATGAAAAACTGTTTTTT. The full variable domain, with the rest looked up from reference TRBV7-9 and TRBJ1-4, is DTGVSQNPRHKITKRGQNVTFRCDPISEHNRLYWYRQTLGQGPEFLTYFQNEAQLEKSRLLSDRFSAERPKGSFSTLEIQRTEQGDSAMYLCASSSRDRGAANEKLFFGSGTQLSVL.